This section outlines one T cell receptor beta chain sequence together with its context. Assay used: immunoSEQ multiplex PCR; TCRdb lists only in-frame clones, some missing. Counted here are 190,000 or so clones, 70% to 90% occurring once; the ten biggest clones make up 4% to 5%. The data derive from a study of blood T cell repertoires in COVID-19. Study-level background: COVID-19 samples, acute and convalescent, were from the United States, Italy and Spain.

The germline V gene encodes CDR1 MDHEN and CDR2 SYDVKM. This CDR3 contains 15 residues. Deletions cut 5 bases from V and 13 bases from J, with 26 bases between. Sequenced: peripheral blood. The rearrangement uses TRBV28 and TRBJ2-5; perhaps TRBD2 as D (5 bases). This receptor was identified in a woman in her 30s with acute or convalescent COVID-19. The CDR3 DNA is TGTGCCAGCAGTCCCTCCCCTTGGACGGAGGAGCTGTCGTACTTC. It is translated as CASSPSPWTEELSYF.